Below are 12 T cell receptor beta chains sequenced from a single sample in a study of cytomegalovirus exposure and HLA in healthy donors. Researchers ran the PCR with 60 Vbeta and 13 Jbeta primers. Assay: immunoSEQ multiplex PCR; the TCRdb copy retains only in-frame clones and omits some. In the table there are approximately 210,000 clones, about four fifths of which are singletons. Material: PBMCs. The source is a man younger than 35 in good health and CMV-seronegative.

This clone was seen more than once but under ten times. In DNA, the CDR3 is TGTGCCTGGGGTACAGGGGTAGGCTACGAGCAGTACTTC. It encodes CAWGTGVGYEQYF. This rearrangement joins TRBV30 to TRBJ2-7, with 7 bases matching TRBD1. The CDR3 consists of 13 residues. The V and J ends lost 5 bases and 3 bases, in that order; junction bases with no gene match: 7. Per germline, CDR1 GTSNPN and CDR2 SVGIG (reference sequence).

The chain joins TRBV15 to TRBJ1-4; no definite D call. This CDR3 contains 11 residues. Germline V CDR1 and CDR2: LNHNV, YYDKDF (reference sequence). Trimming stripped 1 base from V and 8 bases from J, with 2 bases between. The CDR3 here is CATSRVEKLFF. In DNA, the CDR3 is TGTGCCACCAGCAGAGTAGAAAAACTGTTTTTT.

The rearrangement links TRBV4-3 to TRBJ1-2; the D gene is possibly TRBD1 (6 bases). CDR1 is LGHNA and CDR2 is YSLEER in the germline V gene. The CDR3 sequence is 14 residues long. Trimming removed 0 bases at V and 3 bases at J, with 8 bases between. CDR3 region: CASSQDWTDYGYTF. The CDR3 DNA follows: TGCGCCAGCAGCCAAGATTGGACAGACTATGGCTACACCTTC.

The chain employs TRBV27 and TRBJ2-1; 9 nucleotides match TRBD2. Germline CDR1 reads MNHEY; CDR2 reads SMNVEV (reference sequence). The CDR3 totals 15 residues. Losses at the gene ends were 3 bases for V and 6 bases for J; bases not matched to a gene: 6. CDR3 residues: CASSFRREGINEQFF. In DNA form, the CDR3 reads TGTGCCAGCAGTTTTCGGCGGGAGGGGATCAATGAGCAGTTCTTC.

The chain carries TRBV15 and TRBJ2-1; D is unclear. Per the germline V gene, CDR1 is LNHNV and CDR2 is YYDKDF (reference sequence). This CDR3 region has 14 residues. V was cut by 0 bases and J by 6 bases, with 9 bases left in between. The CDR3: CATSREVEINEQFF. The DNA of the CDR3 is TGTGCCACCAGCAGAGAGGTGGAGATCAATGAGCAGTTCTTC.

The V and J genes are TRBV4-2 and TRBJ2-2, with TRBD2 matching over 14 bases. Germline loops: CDR1 LGHNA, CDR2 YNFKEQ. V gave up 6 bases and J gave up 7 bases; unmatched junction bases: 16. This CDR3 has 19 residues. CDR3 protein: CASRPRTTGLAGVHGELFF. CDR3 in DNA: TGTGCCAGCAGACCACGGACGACGGGACTAGCGGGAGTCCACGGGGAGCTGTTTTTT.

The rearrangement links TRBV29-1 to TRBJ1-1; D not certain. Between the trimmed V and J ends, which lost 5 bases and 2 bases, there was a span of 12 bases. The CDR3 runs 13 residues. Germline loops: CDR1 SQVTM, CDR2 ANQGSEA. The CDR3 sequence: CSVKGVLNTEAFF. Written as DNA, the CDR3 is TGCAGCGTTAAAGGAGTCCTCAACACTGAAGCTTTCTTT.

This clone appeared once. V is TRBV21-1 and J is TRBJ2-1; the D call of TRBD2 is as the table states it, not checked on the DNA. TRBV21-1 is recorded as a pseudogene. The CDR3 totals 20 residues. CDR3 DNA sequence: TGTGCCAGCAGCCGGCCGAGTCGTGCTAGCGGGGGCAGGGCCTACAATGAGCAGTTCTTC. Residues: CASSRPSRASGGRAYNEQFF.

The rearrangement joins TRBV4-3 to TRBJ2-4, with D possibly matching TRBD2 (5 bases). Germline-derived CDR1 and CDR2 are LGHNA and YSLEER. The CDR3 consists of 17 residues. Trimming left V 1 base short and J 0 bases short, with 13 bases between. The CDR3 DNA is TGCGCCAGCAGCCAAGCGACTACTAGGGTAGCCAAAAACATTCAGTACTTC. Its protein is CASSQATTRVAKNIQYF.

This clone was seen more than once but under ten times. This chain links TRBV5-1 with TRBJ2-5, with 15 bases lining up with TRBD2. Matching the DNA end better, TRBJ2-7 makes the J call doubtful. The germline V gene encodes CDR1 SGHRS and CDR2 YFSETQ. This CDR3 comprises 18 residues. The CDR3 protein is CASSHGTSGGPRSYEQYF. Written as DNA, the CDR3 is TGCGCCAGCAGCCATGGGACTAGCGGGGGGCCGCGCTCCTACGAGCAGTACTTC.

This chain joins TRBV11-1 and TRBJ2-3, with 8 positions matching TRBD1. The germline gives CDR1 SGHAT, CDR2 FQDESV (reference sequence). This CDR3 contains 15 residues. The V gene end was trimmed by 5 bases and the J gene end by 6 bases; junction bases not matched to a gene: 10. CDR3 sequence (DNA): TGTGCCAGCAGCCTCCAGGGGGCTAGTTCGGATACGCAGTATTTT. Translated: CASSLQGASSDTQYF.

V and J are TRBV19 and TRBJ2-5; maybe TRBD2 (6 bases). Germline lookup yields CDR1 LNHDA and CDR2 SQIVND (reference sequence). The length of the CDR3 is 16 residues. The germline V and J ends were trimmed by 2 bases and 5 bases, with 18 bases remaining between them. The DNA of the CDR3 is TGTGCCAGTAGTATACTCCGACTAGTGGAAAGGGAGACCCAGTACTTC. Residues: CASSILRLVERETQYF. Together with reference TRBV19 and TRBJ2-5, the CDR3 gives the full variable domain: DGGITQSPKYLFRKEGQNVTLSCEQNLNHDAMYWYRQDPGQGLRLIYYSQIVNDFQKGDIAEGYSVSREKKESFPLTVTSAQKNPTAFYLCASSILRLVERETQYFGPGTRLLVL.